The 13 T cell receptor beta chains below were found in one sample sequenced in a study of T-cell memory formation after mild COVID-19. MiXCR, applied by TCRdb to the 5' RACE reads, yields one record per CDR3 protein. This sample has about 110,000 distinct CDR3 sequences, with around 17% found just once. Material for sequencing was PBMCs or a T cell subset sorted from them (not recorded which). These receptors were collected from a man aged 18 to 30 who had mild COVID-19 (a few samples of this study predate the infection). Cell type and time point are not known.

CDR3 sequence (DNA): TGCGCCAGCAGCCAAGCTTTGATGGGTTCGGGCACGCAGTATTTT. Translated: CASSQALMGSGTQYF. The rearrangement uses TRBV4-1 and TRBJ2-3, with unresolved D. The V and J ends lost 1 base and 9 bases respectively, with 17 bases between them. The germline V gene encodes CDR1 MGHRA and CDR2 YSYEKL. The CDR3 consists of 15 residues.

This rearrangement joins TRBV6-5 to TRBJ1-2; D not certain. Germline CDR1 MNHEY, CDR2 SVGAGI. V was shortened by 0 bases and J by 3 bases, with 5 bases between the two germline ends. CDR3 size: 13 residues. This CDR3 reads CASSYSLDYGYTF. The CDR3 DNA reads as TGTGCCAGCAGTTACTCGCTGGACTATGGCTACACCTTC.

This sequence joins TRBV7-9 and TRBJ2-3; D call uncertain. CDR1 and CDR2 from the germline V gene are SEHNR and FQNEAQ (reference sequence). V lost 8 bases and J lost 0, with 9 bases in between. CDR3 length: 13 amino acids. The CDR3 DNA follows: TGTGCCAGCCGCGTTTCTAGCACAGATACGCAGTATTTT. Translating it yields CASRVSSTDTQYF.

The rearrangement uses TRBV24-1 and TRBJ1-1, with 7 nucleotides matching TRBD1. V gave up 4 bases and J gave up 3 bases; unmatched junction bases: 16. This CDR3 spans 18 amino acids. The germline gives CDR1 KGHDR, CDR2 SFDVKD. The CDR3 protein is CATSDHSKMTGPDTEAFF. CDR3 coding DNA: TGTGCCACCAGTGACCACTCAAAAATGACAGGGCCAGACACTGAAGCTTTCTTT.

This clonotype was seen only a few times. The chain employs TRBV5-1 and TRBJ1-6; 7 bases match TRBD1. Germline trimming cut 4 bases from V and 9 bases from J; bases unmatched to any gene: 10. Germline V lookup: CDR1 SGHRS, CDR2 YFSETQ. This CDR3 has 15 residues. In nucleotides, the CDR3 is TGCGCCAGCAGCACTGAGGGGGCGCGTATTTCACCCCTCCACTTT. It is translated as CASSTEGARISPLHF.

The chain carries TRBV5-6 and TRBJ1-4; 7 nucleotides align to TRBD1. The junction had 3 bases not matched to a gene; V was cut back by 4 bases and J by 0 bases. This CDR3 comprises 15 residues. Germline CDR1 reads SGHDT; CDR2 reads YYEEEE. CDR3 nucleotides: TGTGCCAGCAGCCGACAGGGCTCAACTAATGAAAAACTGTTTTTT. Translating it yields CASSRQGSTNEKLFF.

DNA for the CDR3: TGTGCCAGCAAGACAGGGCCGGGGAGCTCCTACGAGCAGTACGTC. This encodes CASKTGPGSSYEQYV. The V and J genes are TRBV18 and TRBJ2-7; 7 bases align to TRBD1. CDR1 KGHSH and CDR2 LQKENI come from the germline V gene. V gave up 8 bases and J gave up 0 bases; unmatched junction bases: 10. The CDR3 spans 15 residues.

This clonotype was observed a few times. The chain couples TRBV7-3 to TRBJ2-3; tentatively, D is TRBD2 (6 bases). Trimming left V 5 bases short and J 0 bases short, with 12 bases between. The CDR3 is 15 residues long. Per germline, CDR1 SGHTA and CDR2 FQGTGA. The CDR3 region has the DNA TGTGCCAGCAGCCCGGACTACCTAAGCACAGATACGCAGTATTTT. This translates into CASSPDYLSTDTQYF. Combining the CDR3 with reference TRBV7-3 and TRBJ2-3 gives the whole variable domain GAGVSQTPSNKVTEKGKYVELRCDPISGHTALYWYRQSLGQGPEFLIYFQGTGAADDSGLPNDRFFAVRPEGSVSTLKIQRTERGDSAVYLCASSPDYLSTDTQYFGPGTRLTVL.

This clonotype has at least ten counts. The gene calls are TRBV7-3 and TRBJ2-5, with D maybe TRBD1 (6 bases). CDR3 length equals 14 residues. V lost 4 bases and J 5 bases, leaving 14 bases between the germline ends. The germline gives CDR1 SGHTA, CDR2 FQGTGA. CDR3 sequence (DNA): TGTGCCAGCAGCTCTACAGGGATGAGGGAGACCCAGTACTTC. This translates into CASSSTGMRETQYF.

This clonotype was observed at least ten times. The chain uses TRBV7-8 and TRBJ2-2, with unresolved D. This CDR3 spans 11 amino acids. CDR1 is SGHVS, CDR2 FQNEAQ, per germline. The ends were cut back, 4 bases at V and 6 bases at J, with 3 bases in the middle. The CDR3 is CASSSSGELFF. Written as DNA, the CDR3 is TGTGCCAGCAGCTCATCCGGGGAGCTGTTTTTT.

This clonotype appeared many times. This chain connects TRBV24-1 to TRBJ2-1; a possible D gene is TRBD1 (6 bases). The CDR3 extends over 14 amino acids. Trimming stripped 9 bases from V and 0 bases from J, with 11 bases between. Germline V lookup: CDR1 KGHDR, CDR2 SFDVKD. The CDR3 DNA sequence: TGTGCCACCTCACACAGGGACTCCTACAATGAGCAGTTCTTC. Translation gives CATSHRDSYNEQFF.

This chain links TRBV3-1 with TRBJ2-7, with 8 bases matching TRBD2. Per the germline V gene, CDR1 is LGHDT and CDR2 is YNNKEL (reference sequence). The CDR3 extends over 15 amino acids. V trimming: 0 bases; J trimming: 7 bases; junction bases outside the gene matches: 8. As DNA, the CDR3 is TGTGCCAGCAGCCAAGACCCAGCGGGGGCTCGTGAGCAGTACTTC. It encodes CASSQDPAGAREQYF.

CDR3 sequence (DNA): TGTGCCAGCAGGCCGGGTGCCGGCGGGGGGATGAACACCGGGGAGCTGTTTTTT. Translated: CASRPGAGGGMNTGELFF. The V gene is TRBV9, the J gene TRBJ2-2; 8 bases match TRBD2. The CDR3 is made up of 18 amino acids. From germline, CDR1 is SGDLS and CDR2 YYNGEE. Trimming at V came to 5 bases and at J to 1 base, leaving 13 bases not matched to a gene.